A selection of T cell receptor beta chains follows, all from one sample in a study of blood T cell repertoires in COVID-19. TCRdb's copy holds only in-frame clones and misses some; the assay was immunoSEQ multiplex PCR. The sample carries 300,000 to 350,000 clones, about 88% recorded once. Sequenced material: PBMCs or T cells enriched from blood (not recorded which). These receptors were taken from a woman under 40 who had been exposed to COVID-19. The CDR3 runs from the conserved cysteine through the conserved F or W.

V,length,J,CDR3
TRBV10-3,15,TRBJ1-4,CATSPPGIQNEKLFF
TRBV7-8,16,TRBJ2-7,CASSPMGAGGTYEQYF
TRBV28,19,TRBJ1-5,CASSSYRDRGRFGNQPQHF
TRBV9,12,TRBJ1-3,CASSVEGNTIYF
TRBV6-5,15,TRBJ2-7,CASSYSSRGAYEQYF
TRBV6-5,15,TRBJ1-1,CASNSALGRNTEAFF
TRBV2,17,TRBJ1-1,CASSGDVKQARNTEAFF
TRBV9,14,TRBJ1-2,CASNNPGMTYGYTF
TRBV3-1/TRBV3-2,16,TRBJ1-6,CASSRQGGPWNSPLHF
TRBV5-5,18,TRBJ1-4,CASSLELSAGGPNEKLFF
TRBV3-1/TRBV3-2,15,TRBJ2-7,CASSQIPAGSYEQYF